This T cell receptor beta chain emerged from a study of blood T cell repertoires in COVID-19. Overall study context: Both acute and convalescent COVID-19 samples were obtained from the United States, Italy and Spain. From T cells, B-cell-depleted T cells, or PBMCs came the material, which was cDNA or gDNA.

How the authors handled the data: It was from reference gene primer amplification that nucleated cell counts were estimated. Profiled with immunoSEQ multiplex PCR; TCRdb holds only in-frame clones, not every one. V and J calls and clone size follow that table, whereas D and trimming were derived from the DNA. The data contain some 140,000 clones, around three quarters of them seen just once; the ten biggest clones take up under 2%. The CDR3 runs 14 residues. Germline V gene lookup returns CDR1 SQVTM and CDR2 ANQGSEA. Trimming left V 3 bases short and J 0 bases short, with 11 bases between. The rearrangement joins TRBV29-1 to TRBJ2-5; the D gene is possibly TRBD1 (6 bases). The sample was peripheral blood. The origin of this receptor is an elderly man with acute or convalescent COVID-19. The CDR3 loop reads CSVEPRTDQETQYF. CDR3 nucleotide sequence: TGCAGCGTTGAGCCCAGGACAGACCAAGAGACCCAGTACTTC.